Reported below is one T cell receptor (beta chain). This sample stems from a study of blood T cell repertoires in COVID-19. Trimming cost V 1 base and J 1 base, with 7 bases left between them. The CDR3 totals 14 residues. The V gene's germline CDR1 is LGHNT and CDR2 FRNRAP. The table came from immunoSEQ multiplex PCR; TCRdb's copy has only in-frame clones and leaves some out. Among roughly 200,000 clones, approximately 86% were seen once, and the ten largest hold about 4.7%. Specimen: PBMCs or T cells enriched from blood (not recorded which). The V and J genes are TRBV12-5 and TRBJ1-1; D may be TRBD1 (5 bases). This TCR derives from a woman between 25 and 40 years old who had been exposed to COVID-19. The CDR3 here is CASGLGTGNTEAFF. In DNA form, the CDR3 reads TGTGCTAGTGGTTTGGGAACAGGGAACACTGAAGCTTTCTTT. Based on the CDR3 plus reference TRBV12-5 and TRBJ1-1, the full variable domain is DARVTQTPRHKVTEMGQEVTMRCQPILGHNTVFWYRQTMMQGLELLAYFRNRAPLDDSGMPKDRFSAEMPDATLATLKIQPSEPRDSAVYFCASGLGTGNTEAFFGQGTRLTVV.